This T cell receptor beta chain was sequenced during a study of cytotoxic CD8 clonotypes in ibrutinib-treated CLL. Study context: Responses: some 24 partial, 2 complete; after median around 70 months, about 15 stayed remitted, roughly 12 progressed. Regarding the study as a whole: Elevated clonality accompanied ibrutinib response, with a return toward baseline values at progression. Sampling of sustained-remission and progressing patients occurred at differing times.

Profiled with immunoSEQ multiplex PCR; TCRdb holds only in-frame clones, not every one. The profile shows around 160,000 clones, 70% to 90% of them singletons. Turning to this clone: What it binds is unknown.

The authors obtained around 1.8 micrograms of genomic DNA from cryopreserved PBMCs for TCR beta libraries. The CDR3 has 11 residues. V lost 0 bases, J lost 13 bases, and 12 bases lay in between. Germline V gene data show CDR1 as GTSNPN and CDR2 as SVGIG (reference sequence). The receptor comes from a human donor with chronic lymphocytic leukemia. The material sequenced was PBMCs, taken at disease progression, from a patient treated with ibrutinib. The genes are TRBV30 and TRBJ1-2; D not certain. CDR3 in DNA: TGTGCCTGGAGTGTAGGCGGTTTGGGCACCTTC. Its translation: CAWSVGGLGTF.